A single sample gave rise to the 23 T cell receptor beta chains below, sequenced in a study of Ad26.COV2.S vaccination and SARS-CoV-2 variants. Libraries were prepared by immunoSEQ multiplex PCR; TCRdb keeps only in-frame clonotypes and omits some of them. This sample has 410,000 or so clones, with more than 80% found just once. Documented treatment: approximately 18 received Ad26.COV2.S at low or high dose, single or two shots; five or six received placebo; per-sample allocation not given. The samples were gathered on day 63 after the first injection of vaccine or placebo. The material sequenced was peripheral blood, taken in a trial of Ad26.COV2.S vaccine versus placebo. The receptors here all came from a person aged 18-60 years who received the Ad26.COV2.S COVID-19 vaccine or a placebo.

This chain connects TRBV6-2 or TRBV6-3 to TRBJ2-1; 9 nucleotides match TRBD2. Germline V gene sequence: CDR1 MNHEY, CDR2 SVGEGT. Trimming removed 6 bases from V and 9 bases from J; junction bases left unmatched: 12. CDR3 size: 15 residues. This CDR3 is CASSQLAGDKPEQFF. For the CDR3, the DNA is TGTGCCAGCAGCCAGTTAGCGGGAGACAAACCTGAGCAGTTCTTC.

The gene calls are TRBV27 and TRBJ2-7; D is unclear. V lost 4 bases to trimming and J lost 3 bases, with 10 bases between them. Germline assignment: CDR1 MNHEY and CDR2 SMNVEV (reference sequence). CDR3 length equals 13 residues. CDR3 protein: CASSSGPFYEQYF. The CDR3 DNA sequence: TGTGCCAGCAGTTCCGGACCCTTCTACGAGCAGTACTTC.

This sequence joins TRBV10-2 and TRBJ2-2, with 11 bases that match TRBD2. The CDR3 contains 17 residues. V trimming: 8 bases; J trimming: 2 bases; junction bases outside the gene matches: 10. Germline values: CDR1 WSHSY, CDR2 SAAADI. The CDR3 DNA follows: TGCGCCAGCTCGCCCGGACTAGCGGGTGACAACACCGGGGAGCTGTTTTTT. Translation gives CASSPGLAGDNTGELFF.

The V and J genes are TRBV9 and TRBJ1-1, with D uncertain. Germline CDR1 SGDLS, CDR2 YYNGEE. V lost 0 bases to trimming and J lost 4 bases, with 10 bases between them. The CDR3 has 14 amino acids. The CDR3: CASSVGEGGTEAFF. For the CDR3, the DNA is TGTGCCAGCAGCGTAGGCGAGGGAGGCACTGAAGCTTTCTTT.

The chain joins TRBV2 to TRBJ1-6; no definite D call. V lost 6 bases, J lost 9 bases, and 6 bases lay in between. Germline CDR1 reads SNHLY; CDR2 reads FYNNEI. This CDR3 has 11 residues. The CDR3 loop reads CASRSPSPLHF. In DNA form, the CDR3 reads TGTGCCAGCAGATCCCCTTCACCCCTCCACTTT.

V gene TRBV7-2 combines with J gene TRBJ1-6, with no clear D. The V end lost 2 bases, the J end lost 6 bases, and 11 bases lay between the germline ends. There are 15 residues in the CDR3. Germline loops: CDR1 SGHTA, CDR2 FQGNSA. The CDR3, as DNA: TGTGCCAGCAGCTTATATCCCCTCGTTAATTCACCCCTCCACTTT. The encoded protein is CASSLYPLVNSPLHF.

This rearrangement joins TRBV15 to TRBJ1-1; D uncertain. Trimming removed 5 bases at V and 8 bases at J, with 9 bases between. Germline V gene lookup returns CDR1 LNHNV and CDR2 YYDKDF (reference sequence). The CDR3 length is 11 residues. Here the CDR3 DNA reads TGTGCCACCAGCGCTCTTGGGGAAGCTTTCTTT. Translating gives CATSALGEAFF. Based on the CDR3 plus reference TRBV15 and TRBJ1-1, the full variable domain is DAMVIQNPRYQVTQFGKPVTLSCSQTLNHNVMYWYQQKSSQAPKLLFHYYDKDFNNEADTPDNFQSRRPNTSFCFLDIRSPGLGDTAMYLCATSALGEAFFGQGTRLTVV.

This clone occurred once. The V call is TRBV20-1, the J call TRBJ2-7; unclear D gene. V lost 3 bases, J lost 0 bases, and 15 bases lay in between. CDR3 length equals 15 residues. Germline V gives CDR1 DFQATT, CDR2 SNEGSKA (reference sequence). The chain's CDR3 is CSASPLRTASYEQYF. DNA for the CDR3: TGCAGTGCTAGTCCCCTTCGAACAGCCTCCTACGAGCAGTACTTC.

The rearrangement links TRBV6-2 or TRBV6-3 to TRBJ2-4; the D is unclear. Trimming left V 8 bases short and J 0 bases short, with 11 bases between. CDR3 length: 14 residues. Germline-derived CDR1 and CDR2 are MNHEY and SVGEGT. CDR3 nucleotides: TGTGCCAGCGGGTACTCTCGAGCCAAAAACATTCAGTACTTC. This encodes CASGYSRAKNIQYF.

This chain connects TRBV7-2 to TRBJ2-1, with D possibly matching TRBD2 (5 bases). The CDR3 is 13 amino acids. Trimming pared 5 bases from V and 3 bases from J, leaving 8 bases between. Looked up from germline, CDR1 is SGHTA and CDR2 is FQGNSA. CDR3 residues: CASSLDYYNEQFF. The CDR3 DNA reads as TGTGCCAGCAGCCTAGACTACTACAATGAGCAGTTCTTC.

This chain joins TRBV7-6 and TRBJ2-1; D tentatively reads TRBD1 or TRBD2 (7 bases each). The ends were cut back, 4 bases at V and 6 bases at J, with 19 bases in the middle. Germline V gene sequence: CDR1 SGHVS, CDR2 FNYEAQ. This CDR3 is 16 amino acids long. The CDR3 loop is CASSSGGGSLGNEQFF. DNA for the CDR3: TGTGCCAGCAGCTCAGGGGGGGGGTCGTTGGGCAATGAGCAGTTCTTC.

The chain employs TRBV7-2 and TRBJ2-7; 8 bases agree with TRBD2. CDR3 length: 16 residues. Germline V gene data show CDR1 as SGHTA and CDR2 as FQGNSA. J gave up 6 bases and V 5 bases, and 15 bases lay outside the gene matches. CDR3: CASSTPGTRLTAEQYF. The DNA for the CDR3 is TGTGCCAGCAGCACACCCGGGACTAGATTGACCGCCGAGCAGTACTTC.

This clone was counted a few times. CDR3 nucleotide sequence: TGTGCCAGCACTAACCGGACTCCCCGTAGCTCCTATAATTCACCCCTCCACTTT. It specifies CASTNRTPRSSYNSPLHF. The chain uses TRBV2 and TRBJ1-6, with no clear D. The CDR3 sequence is 18 residues long. Per germline, CDR1 SNHLY and CDR2 FYNNEI. Trimming took off 7 bases at V and 0 bases at J, with 19 bases between the two ends.

J is TRBJ2-7 and V is TRBV5-1, with 8 bases identical to TRBD1. V gave up 3 bases and J gave up 0 bases; unmatched junction bases: 5. Per the germline V gene, CDR1 is SGHRS and CDR2 is YFSETQ. The CDR3 extends over 15 amino acids. CDR3 sequence: CASSYRGISSYEQYF. CDR3 DNA sequence: TGCGCCAGCAGCTACAGGGGGATTAGCTCCTACGAGCAGTACTTC.

This clone was counted a few times. The V gene is TRBV4-2, the J gene TRBJ1-5; TRBD1 aligns across 7 bases. The CDR3 has 14 residues. Per the germline V gene, CDR1 is LGHNA and CDR2 is YNFKEQ. With 0 bases clipped from V and 5 bases from J, the junction kept 1 base outside the gene matches. The CDR3 bases are TGTGCCAGCAGCCAAGACAGGGGGTATCAGCCCCAGCATTTT. Protein: CASSQDRGYQPQHF.

This chain connects TRBV30 to TRBJ2-1, with a tentative D call TRBD1 (6 bases). V lost 2 bases and J lost 0, with 8 bases in between. The CDR3 totals 14 residues. Germline loops: CDR1 GTSNPN, CDR2 SVGIG (reference sequence). The CDR3 bases are TGTGCCTGGAGTAGGGGGAACTCCTACAATGAGCAGTTCTTC. Translation gives CAWSRGNSYNEQFF.

This chain uses TRBV4-3 with TRBJ1-3, with D tentatively TRBD1 (5 bases). Germline CDR1 and CDR2: LGHNA and YSLEER. Trimming took 1 base from V and 4 from J, leaving 8 bases between them. This CDR3 has 14 residues. The CDR3 DNA reads as TGCGCCAGCAGCCAAGCCAGGGAAGGAAACACCATATATTTT. The encoded protein is CASSQAREGNTIYF.

The J gene is TRBJ2-7, the V gene TRBV29-1, with D perhaps TRBD2 (5 bases). CDR3 length: 16 amino acids. Per germline, CDR1 SQVTM and CDR2 ANQGSEA. With 0 bases removed from V and 0 bases from J, the gap between germline ends came to 15 bases. The CDR3 reads CSVEDRRTGASYEQYF. For the CDR3, the DNA is TGCAGCGTTGAAGATCGAAGGACTGGTGCCTCCTACGAGCAGTACTTC.

The CDR3 coding sequence is TGTGCCATCAGTGAGTCCCTAGCGGGAGTTGGTGAGACCCAGTACTTC. Protein sequence: CAISESLAGVGETQYF. The chain joins TRBV10-3 to TRBJ2-5, with 10 bases lining up with TRBD2. Unmatched junction bases numbered 6, after V lost 0 bases and J lost 5 bases. The CDR3 is 16 amino acids. Germline V gene lookup returns CDR1 ENHRY and CDR2 SYGVKD.

The chain recombines TRBV18 with TRBJ1-5; possible D gene TRBD1, 5 bases. Germline lookup yields CDR1 KGHSH and CDR2 LQKENI. V lost 0 bases and J 2 bases, leaving 11 bases between the germline ends. This CDR3 spans 16 amino acids. This chain's CDR3 is CASSPPGREGNQPQHF. CDR3 DNA sequence: TGTGCCAGCTCACCACCGGGCAGGGAAGGCAATCAGCCCCAGCATTTT.

J is TRBJ2-2 and V is TRBV2; D call uncertain. The germline gives CDR1 SNHLY, CDR2 FYNNEI. Trimming left V 4 bases short and J 0 bases short, with 12 bases between. The CDR3 sequence is 16 residues long. CDR3 nucleotides: TGTGCCAGCAGTGCTCCCCCTTCCGCGAACACCGGGGAGCTGTTTTTT. Translating gives CASSAPPSANTGELFF.

This chain uses TRBV7-2 with TRBJ2-5; possibly TRBD1 for D (5 bases). V was cut by 1 base and J by 5 bases, with 17 bases left in between. Germline V CDR1 and CDR2: SGHTA, FQGNSA. The CDR3 covers 16 residues. CDR3: CASSLDPGRALETQYF. The CDR3 nucleotides are TGTGCCAGCAGCTTAGACCCGGGCAGGGCCTTGGAGACCCAGTACTTC.

Written as DNA, the CDR3 is TGTGCCAGCAGCACGGTGCCTTATGGCTACACCTTC. Amino acid sequence: CASSTVPYGYTF. The rearrangement links TRBV2 to TRBJ1-2; the D is unclear. Per the germline V gene, CDR1 is SNHLY and CDR2 is FYNNEI. The CDR3 loop spans 12 amino acids. V dropped 6 bases and J dropped 5 bases, with 10 bases sitting between them.